What follows are 14 T cell receptor beta chains derived from one specimen sequenced in a study of Ad26.COV2.S vaccination and SARS-CoV-2 variants. Libraries were prepared by immunoSEQ multiplex PCR; TCRdb keeps only in-frame clonotypes and omits some of them. The sample yields a few hundred thousand clones, 90% seen once. The treatment was: over 15 received Ad26.COV2.S at low or high dose, single or two shots; roughly 5 received placebo; per-sample allocation not given. Day 63 after the first injection of vaccine or placebo was the sampling time. The sample here was peripheral blood, taken in a trial of Ad26.COV2.S vaccine versus placebo. These receptors were obtained from a person aged 18-60 years who received the Ad26.COV2.S COVID-19 vaccine or a placebo.

CDR3 bases: TGTGCCAGCAGCTTAGCGCGGGGGTTCGACGGAAACACCATATATTTT. Amino acid sequence: CASSLARGFDGNTIYF. The V call is TRBV7-8, the J call TRBJ1-3, with TRBD1 as a possible D gene (5 bases). The ends were cut back, 0 bases at V and 4 bases at J, with 13 bases in the middle. Germline-derived CDR1 and CDR2 are SGHVS and FQNEAQ. The CDR3 length is 16 residues.

This clone turned up a few times. This chain uses TRBV28 with TRBJ2-2, with 13 bases fitting TRBD2. The junction had 10 bases not matched to a gene; V was cut back by 5 bases and J by 7 bases. Germline assignment: CDR1 MDHEN and CDR2 SYDVKM. The CDR3 has 17 residues. DNA of the CDR3: TGTGCCAGCAGTAAACAAAGGACTAGCGGGAGTATCGGGGAGCTGTTTTTT. Encoded protein: CASSKQRTSGSIGELFF.

This chain links TRBV6-5 with TRBJ2-7; tentative D call: TRBD2 (5 bases). Trimming took off 8 bases at V and 3 bases at J, with 14 bases between the two ends. CDR1 is MNHEY and CDR2 is SVGAGI in the germline V gene. The CDR3 extends over 13 amino acids. The DNA of the CDR3 is TGTGCCAGCGCCGCCTACCGGGACTACGAGCAGTACTTC. Protein product: CASAAYRDYEQYF.

V gene TRBV28 combines with J gene TRBJ2-7, with D unresolved. The CDR3 spans 13 residues. Germline values: CDR1 MDHEN, CDR2 SYDVKM. V lost 2 bases and J 3 bases, leaving 8 bases between the germline ends. CDR3 DNA sequence: TGTGCCAGCAGTTTAATTGGGATCTACGAGCAGTACTTC. Translation gives CASSLIGIYEQYF.

The chain recombines TRBV6-2 or TRBV6-3 with TRBJ1-1, with D perhaps matching TRBD1 (6 bases). This CDR3 spans 14 amino acids. Trimming shortened V by 4 bases and J by 4 bases, and 13 bases separated the two germline ends. Germline lookup yields CDR1 MNHEY and CDR2 SVGEGT. CDR3 nucleotides: TGTGCCAGCAGTTTAGGAGGGGGGAGCACTGAAGCTTTCTTT. As protein: CASSLGGGSTEAFF.

This clone was seen only once. V is TRBV4-2 and J is TRBJ2-5; 8 nucleotides align to TRBD2. This CDR3 is 16 amino acids long. Germline assignment: CDR1 LGHNA and CDR2 YNFKEQ. Trimming removed 1 base from V and 5 bases from J; junction bases left unmatched: 9. CDR3 residues: CASSQGDGGRRETQYF. As DNA, the CDR3 is TGTGCCAGCAGCCAAGGGGATGGCGGGAGGAGGGAGACCCAGTACTTC.

This clone was seen a few times. This chain connects TRBV4-3 to TRBJ1-6, with D maybe TRBD1 (6 bases). Between the trimmed V and J ends, which lost 0 bases and 10 bases, there was a span of 16 bases. From germline, CDR1 is LGHNA and CDR2 YSLEER. This CDR3 has 16 amino acids. The CDR3 nucleotides are TGCGCCAGCAGCCAAGATCCGGGTGGGGGGGGCTCACCCCTCCACTTT. Its translation: CASSQDPGGGGSPLHF.

The CDR3 DNA follows: TGTGCCAGCACCACACCCACAGGGGACTACGAGCAGTACTTC. This sequence encodes CASTTPTGDYEQYF. The rearrangement links TRBV28 to TRBJ2-7; TRBD1 agrees at 7 bases. This CDR3 is built from 14 residues. The germline V gene encodes CDR1 MDHEN and CDR2 SYDVKM. The ends lost 7 bases at V and 3 bases at J; junction bases unmatched: 9.

CDR3 amino acids: CASSLSQGTLYNEQFF. In DNA form, the CDR3 reads TGTGCCAGCAGTTTATCTCAGGGGACCTTATACAATGAGCAGTTCTTC. The chain couples TRBV28 to TRBJ2-1, with a weak D call TRBD1 (6 bases). The V gene's germline CDR1 is MDHEN and CDR2 SYDVKM. V was shortened by 1 base and J by 4 bases, with 14 bases between the two germline ends. The CDR3 consists of 16 residues.

The rearrangement joins TRBV5-4 to TRBJ1-6; perhaps TRBD1 as D (6 bases). This CDR3 has 15 residues. The V and J ends lost 0 bases and 13 bases respectively, with 17 bases between them. Germline V gives CDR1 SGHNT, CDR2 YYREEE (reference sequence). The CDR3 DNA is TGTGCCAGCAGCTTGGGGTCAGGGGCGACTTTTCCCCTCCACTTT. As protein: CASSLGSGATFPLHF.

The count of this clone is one. This chain joins TRBV5-1 and TRBJ1-3; 7 bases align to TRBD1. The CDR3 consists of 14 residues. The V gene's germline CDR1 is SGHRS and CDR2 YFSETQ. The ends lost 3 bases at V and 2 bases at J; junction bases unmatched: 2. This CDR3 is CASSSDRPGNTIYF. CDR3 in DNA: TGCGCCAGCAGCTCGGACAGGCCTGGAAACACCATATATTTT. The full variable domain, completed using reference TRBV5-1 and TRBJ1-3, is KAGVTQTPRYLIKTRGQQVTLSCSPISGHRSVSWYQQTPGQGLQFLFEYFSETQRNKGNFPGRFSGRQFSNSRSEMNVSTLELGDSALYLCASSSDRPGNTIYFGEGSWLTVV.

CDR3 amino acids: CASSLARGGGHGANVLTF. In DNA form, the CDR3 reads TGTGCCAGCAGCTTAGCCCGGGGGGGCGGACATGGGGCCAACGTCCTGACTTTC. The chain is built from TRBV7-9 and TRBJ2-6; 8 positions agree with TRBD2. The CDR3 totals 18 residues. Germline V CDR1 and CDR2: SEHNR, FQNEAQ (reference sequence). J was trimmed by 3 bases and V by 0 bases; bases with no gene match: 7.

This sequence joins TRBV30 and TRBJ1-1; D unresolved. V lost 0 bases to trimming and J lost 3 bases, with 8 bases between them. The germline CDR1 and CDR2 sequences are GTSNPN and SVGIG (reference sequence). The CDR3 totals 13 residues. The CDR3 region has the DNA TGTGCCTGGAGTGTCAGGACCGACACTGAAGCTTTCTTT. Translating gives CAWSVRTDTEAFF. The full variable domain, with the rest looked up from reference TRBV30 and TRBJ1-1, is SQTIHQWPATLVQPVGSPLSLECTVEGTSNPNLYWYRQAAGRGLQLLFYSVGIGQISSEVPQNLSASRPQDRQFILSSKKLLLSDSGFYLCAWSVRTDTEAFFGQGTRLTVV.

CDR3 coding DNA: TGTGCCAGCAGCTTGGGGGAGACCTCAGATACGCAGTATTTT. Translation: CASSLGETSDTQYF. The chain combines TRBV28 with TRBJ2-3; D is perhaps TRBD1 or TRBD2 (5 bases each). The CDR3 consists of 14 residues. CDR1 is MDHEN, CDR2 SYDVKM, per germline. V lost 6 bases and J 4 bases, leaving 14 bases between the germline ends.